The present T cell receptor (beta chain) was sequenced within a study of blood T cell repertoires in COVID-19. On the study more broadly: Spain, Italy and the United States supplied samples that represented acute and convalescent COVID-19. From T cells, B-cell-depleted T cells, or PBMCs came the material, which was cDNA or gDNA.

Per the original data handling: Amplification from reference gene primers served as the basis for estimated nucleated cell counts. Measured with immunoSEQ multiplex PCR; TCRdb has only the in-frame clones, and not every one. V and J calls and clone size are given by that table; D and trimming were obtained from the DNA. The table records 65,000 to 90,000 clones, roughly 80% of them present only once. Trimming stripped 2 bases from V and 3 bases from J, with 11 bases between. Germline V gene data show CDR1 as MNHEY and CDR2 as SVGEGT. The CDR3 is made up of 14 amino acids. The table lists this clone with a count of one.

The chain couples TRBV6-2 or TRBV6-3 to TRBJ2-7; the D gene is possibly TRBD2 (5 bases). Sequencing used peripheral blood. This clonotype originated in a woman aged 80 or older with active or convalescent COVID-19. The CDR3: CASSYGGAFYEQYF. CDR3 DNA: TGTGCCAGCAGTTACGGAGGTGCTTTCTACGAGCAGTACTTC.